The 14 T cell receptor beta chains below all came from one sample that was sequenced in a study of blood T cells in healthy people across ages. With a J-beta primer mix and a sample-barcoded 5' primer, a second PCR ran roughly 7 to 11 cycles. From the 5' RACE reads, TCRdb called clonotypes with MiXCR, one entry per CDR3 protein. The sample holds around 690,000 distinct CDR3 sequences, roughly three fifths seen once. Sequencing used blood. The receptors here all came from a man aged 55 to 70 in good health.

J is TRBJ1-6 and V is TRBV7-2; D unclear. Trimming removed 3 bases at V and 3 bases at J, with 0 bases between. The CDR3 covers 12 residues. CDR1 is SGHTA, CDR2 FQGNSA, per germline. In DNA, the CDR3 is TGTGCCAGCAGCTTCTATAATTCACCCCTCCACTTT. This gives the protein CASSFYNSPLHF. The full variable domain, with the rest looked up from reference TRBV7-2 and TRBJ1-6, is GAGVSQSPSNKVTEKGKDVELRCDPISGHTALYWYRQSLGQGLEFLIYFQGNSAPDKSGLPSDRFSAERTGGSVSTLTIQRTQQEDSAVYLCASSFYNSPLHFGNGTRLTVT.

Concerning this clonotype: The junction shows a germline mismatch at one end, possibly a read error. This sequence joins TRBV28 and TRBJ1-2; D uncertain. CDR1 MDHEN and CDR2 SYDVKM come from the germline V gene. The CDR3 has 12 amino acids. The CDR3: CASRPPNHGCTF. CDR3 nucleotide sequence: TGTGCCAGCAGGCCACCCAACCATGGCTGCACCTTC.

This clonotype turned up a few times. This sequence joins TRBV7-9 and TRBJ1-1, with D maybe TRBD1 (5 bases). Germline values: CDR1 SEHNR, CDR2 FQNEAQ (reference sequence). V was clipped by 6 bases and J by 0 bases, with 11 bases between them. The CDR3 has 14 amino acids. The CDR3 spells CASSSGFMNTEAFF. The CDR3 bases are TGTGCCAGCAGTTCAGGGTTCATGAACACTGAAGCTTTCTTT.

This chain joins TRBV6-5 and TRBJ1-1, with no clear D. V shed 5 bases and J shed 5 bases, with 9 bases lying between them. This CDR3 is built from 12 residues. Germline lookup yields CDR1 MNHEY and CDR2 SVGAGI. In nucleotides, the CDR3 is TGTGCCAGCAGTGACCTTCGTACTGAAGCTTTCTTT. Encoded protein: CASSDLRTEAFF.

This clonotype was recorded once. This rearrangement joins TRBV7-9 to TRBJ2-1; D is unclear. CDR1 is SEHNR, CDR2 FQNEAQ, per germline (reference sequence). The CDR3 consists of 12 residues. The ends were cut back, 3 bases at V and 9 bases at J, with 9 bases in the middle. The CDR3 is CASSFRLGEQFF. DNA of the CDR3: TGTGCCAGCAGCTTCCGACTGGGTGAGCAGTTCTTC.

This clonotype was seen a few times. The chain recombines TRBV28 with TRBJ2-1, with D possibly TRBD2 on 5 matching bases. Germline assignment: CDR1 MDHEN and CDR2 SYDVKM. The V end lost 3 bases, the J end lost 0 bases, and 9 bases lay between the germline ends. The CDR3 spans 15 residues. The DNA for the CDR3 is TGTGCCAGCAGTTTTAGCGACAACTCCTACAATGAGCAGTTCTTC. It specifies CASSFSDNSYNEQFF.

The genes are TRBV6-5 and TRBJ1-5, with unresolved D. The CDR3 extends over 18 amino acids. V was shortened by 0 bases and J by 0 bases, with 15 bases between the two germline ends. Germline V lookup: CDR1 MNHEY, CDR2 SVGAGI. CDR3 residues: CASSYSIQVLNSNQPQHF. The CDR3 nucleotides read TGTGCCAGCAGTTACTCGATTCAAGTGCTTAATAGCAATCAGCCCCAGCATTTT.

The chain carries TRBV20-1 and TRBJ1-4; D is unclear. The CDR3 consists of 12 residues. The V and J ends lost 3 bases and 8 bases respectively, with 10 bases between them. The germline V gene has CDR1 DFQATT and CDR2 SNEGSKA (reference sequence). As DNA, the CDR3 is TGCAGTGCTAGGACGAGGCGCGAAAAACTGTTTTTT. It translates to CSARTRREKLFF.

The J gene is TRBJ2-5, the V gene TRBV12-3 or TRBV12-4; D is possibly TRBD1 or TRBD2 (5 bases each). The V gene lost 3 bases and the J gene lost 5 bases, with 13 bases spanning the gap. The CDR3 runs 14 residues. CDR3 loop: CASSLSGRRETQYF. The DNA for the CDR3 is TGTGCCAGCAGTTTGTCAGGGCGGAGGGAGACCCAGTACTTC.

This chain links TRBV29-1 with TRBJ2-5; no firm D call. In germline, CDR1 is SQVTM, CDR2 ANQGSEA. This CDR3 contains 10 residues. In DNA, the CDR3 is TGCAGGGCCAGACGAGAGACCCAGTACTTC. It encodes CRARRETQYF.

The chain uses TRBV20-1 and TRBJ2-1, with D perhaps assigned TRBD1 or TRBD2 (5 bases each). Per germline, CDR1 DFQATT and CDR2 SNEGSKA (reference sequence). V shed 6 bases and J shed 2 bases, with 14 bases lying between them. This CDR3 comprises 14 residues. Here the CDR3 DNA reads TGCAGTGCCCTTGACCGGGACGCCTACAATGAGCAGTTCTTC. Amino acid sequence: CSALDRDAYNEQFF.

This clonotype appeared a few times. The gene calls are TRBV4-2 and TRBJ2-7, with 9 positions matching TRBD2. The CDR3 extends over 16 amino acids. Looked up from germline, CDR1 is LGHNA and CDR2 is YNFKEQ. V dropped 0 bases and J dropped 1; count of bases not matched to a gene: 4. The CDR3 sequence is CASSQDSSGASYEQYF. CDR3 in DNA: TGTGCCAGCAGCCAAGATTCTAGCGGGGCATCCTACGAGCAGTACTTC.

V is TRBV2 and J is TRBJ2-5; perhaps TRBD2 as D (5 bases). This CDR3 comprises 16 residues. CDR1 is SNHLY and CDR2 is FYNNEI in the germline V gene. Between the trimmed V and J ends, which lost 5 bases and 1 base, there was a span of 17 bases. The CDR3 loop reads CASSHSPGILQETQYF. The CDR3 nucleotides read TGTGCCAGCAGTCATTCACCCGGGATCCTCCAAGAGACCCAGTACTTC.

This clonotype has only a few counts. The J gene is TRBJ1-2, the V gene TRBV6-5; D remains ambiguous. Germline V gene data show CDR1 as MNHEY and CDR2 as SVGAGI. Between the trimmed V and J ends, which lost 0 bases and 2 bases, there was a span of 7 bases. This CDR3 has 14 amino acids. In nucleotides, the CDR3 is TGTGCCAGCAGTTACTCCCCGGGCAACTATGGCTACACCTTC. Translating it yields CASSYSPGNYGYTF.